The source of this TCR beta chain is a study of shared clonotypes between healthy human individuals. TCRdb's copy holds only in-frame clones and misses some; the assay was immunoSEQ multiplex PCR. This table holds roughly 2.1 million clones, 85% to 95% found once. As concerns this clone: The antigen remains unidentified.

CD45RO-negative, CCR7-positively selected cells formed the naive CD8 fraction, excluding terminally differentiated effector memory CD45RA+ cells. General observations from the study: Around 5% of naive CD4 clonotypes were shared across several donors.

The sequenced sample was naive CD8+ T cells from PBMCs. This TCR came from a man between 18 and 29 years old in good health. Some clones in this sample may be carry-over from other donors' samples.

As DNA, the CDR3 is TGTGCCAGCAGCTTGGGGCAGGGTCGGGAAAAACTGTTTTTT. It yields the protein CASSLGQGREKLFF. The chain links TRBV5-6 to TRBJ1-4; a possible D gene is TRBD1 (5 bases). V was cut by 0 bases and J by 8 bases, with 11 bases left in between. The V gene's germline CDR1 is SGHDT and CDR2 YYEEEE. The CDR3 contains 14 residues.